These T cell receptor beta chains were read from a single sample in a study of identical twins. Via MiXCR, TCRdb re-called the 5' RACE reads, giving one row per CDR3 protein. There are about 460,000 distinct CDR3 sequences in the sample; 12% to 15% occur only once, and more than 0.5% lies in the top ten. These data also formed part of another study, on yellow fever vaccine responses in identical twins.

Sequencing used CD4+ T cells sorted from blood. The origin of the receptors is a woman aged 18-29 years in good health. CDR3s include the opening cysteine and the closing phenylalanine or tryptophan. Each record gives: clone size, V gene, J gene, D gene, CDR3 protein, CDR3 DNA. The D gene is left open where the match is weak. Only part of the rows carry a size: once, few, many, or a class if the clone is expanded.

clone_size: .; v_call: TRBV7-2; j_call: TRBJ2-1; d_call: TRBD1; cdr3_aa: CASSWGQNNEQFF; cdr3_nt: TGTGCCAGCAGCTGGGGACAGAACAATGAGCAGTTCTTC
clone_size: .; v_call: TRBV5-1; j_call: TRBJ2-3; d_call: .; cdr3_aa: CASSLTGSLTDTQYF; cdr3_nt: TGCGCCAGCAGCTTGACGGGAAGTCTCACAGATACGCAGTATTTT
clone_size: .; v_call: TRBV4-3; j_call: TRBJ2-5; d_call: TRBD2; cdr3_aa: CASSQPPASGRPETQYF; cdr3_nt: TGCGCCAGCAGCCAACCCCCGGCGAGCGGGAGACCAGAGACCCAGTACTTC
clone_size: few; v_call: TRBV12-3/TRBV12-4; j_call: TRBJ2-3; d_call: TRBD2; cdr3_aa: CASRGTSGIDTQYF; cdr3_nt: TGTGCCAGCAGGGGGACTAGCGGTATAGATACGCAGTATTTT
clone_size: few; v_call: TRBV18; j_call: TRBJ2-2; d_call: TRBD2; cdr3_aa: CASSPSSGNTGELFF; cdr3_nt: TGTGCCAGCTCACCGTCTAGCGGGAACACCGGGGAGCTGTTTTTT
clone_size: .; v_call: TRBV20-1; j_call: TRBJ1-2; d_call: .; cdr3_aa: CSARGSYWGASGYTF; cdr3_nt: TGCAGTGCTAGAGGATCTTATTGGGGCGCCTCTGGCTACACCTTC
clone_size: .; v_call: TRBV4-3; j_call: TRBJ2-3; d_call: .; cdr3_aa: CASSQLSGSTDTQYF; cdr3_nt: TGCGCCAGCAGCCAACTCTCCGGGAGCACAGATACGCAGTATTTT
clone_size: .; v_call: TRBV6-5; j_call: TRBJ2-3; d_call: .; cdr3_aa: CASSSLMSDTQYF; cdr3_nt: TGTGCCAGCAGTTCCCTAATGTCAGATACGCAGTATTTT
clone_size: .; v_call: TRBV2; j_call: TRBJ2-1; d_call: TRBD2; cdr3_aa: CASMRESSYNEQFF; cdr3_nt: TGTGCCAGCATGCGGGAGAGCTCCTACAATGAGCAGTTCTTC
clone_size: few; v_call: TRBV6-5; j_call: TRBJ1-1; d_call: TRBD1; cdr3_aa: CASSYSTGATTEAFF; cdr3_nt: TGTGCCAGCAGTTACTCCACAGGGGCGACCACTGAAGCTTTCTTT
clone_size: few; v_call: TRBV10-3; j_call: TRBJ2-3; d_call: .; cdr3_aa: CAISEGSSPDTQYF; cdr3_nt: TGTGCCATCAGTGAGGGATCTAGCCCAGATACGCAGTATTTT
clone_size: few; v_call: TRBV28; j_call: TRBJ2-7; d_call: .; cdr3_aa: CASSLGGPQPEQYF; cdr3_nt: TGTGCCAGCAGTTTGGGAGGACCCCAACCGGAACAGTACTTC
clone_size: .; v_call: TRBV20-1; j_call: TRBJ2-1; d_call: .; cdr3_aa: CSARPTVSSYNEQFF; cdr3_nt: TGCAGTGCTAGGCCGACCGTAAGCTCCTACAATGAGCAGTTCTTC
clone_size: .; v_call: TRBV3-1; j_call: TRBJ2-7; d_call: .; cdr3_aa: CASSQTAQAYEQYF; cdr3_nt: TGTGCCAGCAGCCAAACAGCCCAGGCCTACGAGCAGTACTTC
clone_size: few; v_call: TRBV20-1; j_call: TRBJ2-1; d_call: TRBD2; cdr3_aa: CSARDVAGVYNEQFF; cdr3_nt: TGCAGTGCTAGAGATGTGGCGGGAGTCTACAATGAGCAGTTCTTC
clone_size: .; v_call: TRBV20-1; j_call: TRBJ2-7; d_call: TRBD1; cdr3_aa: CSAPPGQIYEQYF; cdr3_nt: TGCAGTGCTCCCCCGGGACAGATCTACGAGCAGTACTTC
clone_size: once; v_call: TRBV11-3; j_call: TRBJ2-1; d_call: .; cdr3_aa: CASSFGQTPNNEQFF; cdr3_nt: TGTGCCAGCAGCTTCGGACAAACCCCTAACAATGAGCAGTTCTTC
clone_size: many; v_call: TRBV9; j_call: TRBJ2-1; d_call: TRBD2; cdr3_aa: CASSVGGLASYNEQFF; cdr3_nt: TGTGCCAGCAGCGTAGGGGGACTAGCTTCATACAATGAGCAGTTCTTC
clone_size: few; v_call: TRBV20-1; j_call: TRBJ2-3; d_call: .; cdr3_aa: CSARVARGGTDTQYF; cdr3_nt: TGCAGTGCTAGGGTGGCGAGGGGTGGCACAGATACGCAGTATTTT
clone_size: .; v_call: TRBV7-2; j_call: TRBJ2-3; d_call: .; cdr3_aa: CASSLRERAQDTQYF; cdr3_nt: TGTGCCAGCAGCTTAAGGGAGCGGGCACAAGATACGCAGTATTTT
clone_size: .; v_call: TRBV5-6; j_call: TRBJ2-7; d_call: .; cdr3_aa: CASSSGVTVGEQYF; cdr3_nt: TGTGCCAGCAGCTCAGGGGTGACAGTCGGCGAGCAGTACTTC
clone_size: .; v_call: TRBV20-1; j_call: TRBJ2-1; d_call: .; cdr3_aa: CSACRGSSYNEQFF; cdr3_nt: TGCAGTGCTTGCCGGGGGAGCTCCTACAATGAGCAGTTCTTC
clone_size: few; v_call: TRBV12-3/TRBV12-4; j_call: TRBJ1-4; d_call: TRBD1; cdr3_aa: CASSLGQGVLEKLFF; cdr3_nt: TGTGCCAGCAGTTTAGGGCAGGGGGTTCTTGAAAAACTGTTTTTT
clone_size: .; v_call: TRBV6-1; j_call: TRBJ2-1; d_call: TRBD2; cdr3_aa: CASTRTSISYEQFF; cdr3_nt: TGTGCCAGCACTCGGACTAGTATTTCCTATGAGCAGTTCTTC
clone_size: few; v_call: TRBV5-6; j_call: TRBJ2-1; d_call: .; cdr3_aa: CASSLGGRRLNEQFF; cdr3_nt: TGTGCCAGCAGCTTGGGTGGGAGGCGGTTGAATGAGCAGTTCTTC
clone_size: few; v_call: TRBV12-3/TRBV12-4; j_call: TRBJ1-2; d_call: .; cdr3_aa: CASKGRYGYTF; cdr3_nt: TGTGCCAGCAAAGGAAGATATGGCTACACCTTC
clone_size: many; v_call: TRBV28; j_call: TRBJ2-7; d_call: TRBD2; cdr3_aa: CASSLASGPAYEQYF; cdr3_nt: TGTGCCAGCAGTTTGGCTAGCGGGCCGGCTTACGAGCAGTACTTC
clone_size: .; v_call: TRBV4-3; j_call: TRBJ2-1; d_call: .; cdr3_aa: CASSQVELNEQFF; cdr3_nt: TGCGCCAGCAGCCAAGTCGAGTTGAATGAGCAGTTCTTC
clone_size: .; v_call: TRBV28; j_call: TRBJ2-1; d_call: TRBD1; cdr3_aa: CASSFGHRGESYNEQFF; cdr3_nt: TGTGCCAGCAGTTTTGGGCACAGGGGCGAGTCCTACAATGAGCAGTTCTTC
clone_size: few; v_call: TRBV10-2; j_call: TRBJ2-7; d_call: TRBD2; cdr3_aa: CASRASGRGAYEQYF; cdr3_nt: TGCGCCAGCAGGGCTAGCGGGAGGGGGGCCTACGAGCAGTACTTC
clone_size: .; v_call: TRBV20-1; j_call: TRBJ2-5; d_call: .; cdr3_aa: CSASQVLGTQYF; cdr3_nt: TGCAGTGCTAGTCAGGTTTTGGGGACCCAGTACTTC
clone_size: few; v_call: TRBV7-3; j_call: TRBJ2-3; d_call: .; cdr3_aa: CASSLTGPTDTQYF; cdr3_nt: TGTGCCAGCAGCTTAACAGGGCCGACAGATACGCAGTATTTT
clone_size: .; v_call: TRBV5-1; j_call: TRBJ2-3; d_call: TRBD2; cdr3_aa: CASSLERLAGGSTDTQYF; cdr3_nt: TGCGCCAGCAGCTTGGAGAGACTAGCGGGGGGAAGCACAGATACGCAGTATTTT
clone_size: .; v_call: TRBV12-3/TRBV12-4; j_call: TRBJ2-7; d_call: .; cdr3_aa: CASTLGGSAYEQYF; cdr3_nt: TGTGCCAGCACCCTGGGGGGTTCAGCCTACGAGCAGTACTTC
clone_size: .; v_call: TRBV5-1; j_call: TRBJ1-4; d_call: TRBD1; cdr3_aa: CASRKGTAATNEKLFF; cdr3_nt: TGCGCCAGCAGGAAAGGGACAGCCGCAACTAATGAAAAACTGTTTTTT
clone_size: .; v_call: TRBV11-3; j_call: TRBJ2-3; d_call: .; cdr3_aa: CASSLEGTGDTQYF; cdr3_nt: TGTGCCAGCAGCTTAGAGGGGACCGGAGATACGCAGTATTTT
clone_size: .; v_call: TRBV5-5; j_call: TRBJ2-5; d_call: TRBD2; cdr3_aa: CASSFRSGSQETQYF; cdr3_nt: TGTGCCAGCAGCTTCAGGAGCGGGAGCCAAGAGACCCAGTACTTC
clone_size: many; v_call: TRBV5-1; j_call: TRBJ1-5; d_call: TRBD1; cdr3_aa: CASSPQGGGNQPQHF; cdr3_nt: TGCGCCAGCAGCCCACAGGGGGGTGGCAATCAGCCCCAGCATTTT
clone_size: .; v_call: TRBV28; j_call: TRBJ2-3; d_call: .; cdr3_aa: CASSSRQPPTTDTQYF; cdr3_nt: TGTGCCAGCAGTTCAAGACAGCCCCCCACCACAGATACGCAGTATTTT
clone_size: .; v_call: TRBV30; j_call: TRBJ2-3; d_call: .; cdr3_aa: CAWSVGDTLSSDTQYF; cdr3_nt: TGTGCCTGGAGTGTGGGAGACACTTTAAGCTCAGATACGCAGTATTTT
clone_size: .; v_call: TRBV5-6; j_call: TRBJ2-2; d_call: TRBD2; cdr3_aa: CASTTSGLAGELFF; cdr3_nt: TGTGCCAGCACCACTAGCGGTTTGGCCGGGGAGCTGTTTTTT
clone_size: .; v_call: TRBV7-2; j_call: TRBJ2-4; d_call: .; cdr3_aa: CASSRPGVAKNIQYF; cdr3_nt: TGTGCCAGCTCCCGGCCCGGGGTAGCCAAAAACATTCAGTACTTC
clone_size: .; v_call: TRBV29-1; j_call: TRBJ1-1; d_call: TRBD1; cdr3_aa: CSVLPQGALDTEAFF; cdr3_nt: TGCAGCGTTCTACCGCAGGGGGCTTTGGACACTGAAGCTTTCTTT
clone_size: .; v_call: TRBV9; j_call: TRBJ2-7; d_call: TRBD1; cdr3_aa: CAPRGGQGVSYEQYF; cdr3_nt: TGTGCCCCGCGAGGGGGACAGGGGGTTTCCTACGAGCAGTACTTC
clone_size: few; v_call: TRBV15; j_call: TRBJ2-5; d_call: .; cdr3_aa: CATSSDISGQETQYF; cdr3_nt: TGTGCCACCAGCAGTGATATAAGCGGGCAAGAGACCCAGTACTTC
clone_size: few; v_call: TRBV20-1; j_call: TRBJ2-3; d_call: .; cdr3_aa: CSARGVSDTQYF; cdr3_nt: TGCAGTGCCAGGGGGGTTTCAGATACGCAGTATTTT
clone_size: .; v_call: TRBV7-2; j_call: TRBJ2-7; d_call: TRBD2; cdr3_aa: CASCGLAVFYEQYF; cdr3_nt: TGTGCCAGCTGTGGACTAGCGGTGTTTTACGAGCAGTACTTC
clone_size: .; v_call: TRBV28; j_call: TRBJ2-7; d_call: .; cdr3_aa: CASRHGTLGYEQYF; cdr3_nt: TGTGCCAGCAGACACGGGACCCTCGGCTACGAGCAGTACTTC
clone_size: .; v_call: TRBV30; j_call: TRBJ1-6; d_call: TRBD1; cdr3_aa: CAWSLTGESPLHF; cdr3_nt: TGTGCCTGGAGTCTCACAGGGGAATCACCCCTCCACTTT
clone_size: .; v_call: TRBV9; j_call: TRBJ2-3; d_call: TRBD2; cdr3_aa: CASSVEAGGTHTDTQYF; cdr3_nt: TGTGCCAGCAGCGTAGAAGCGGGGGGGACCCACACAGATACGCAGTATTTT
clone_size: .; v_call: TRBV20-1; j_call: TRBJ2-1; d_call: TRBD2; cdr3_aa: CSASSRLAGYNEQFF; cdr3_nt: TGCAGTGCGAGCTCGAGACTAGCGGGGTACAATGAGCAGTTCTTC
clone_size: few; v_call: TRBV28; j_call: TRBJ1-1; d_call: .; cdr3_aa: CASEVGALNTEAFF; cdr3_nt: TGTGCCAGCGAAGTGGGGGCCCTGAACACTGAAGCTTTCTTT
clone_size: .; v_call: TRBV2; j_call: TRBJ2-2; d_call: .; cdr3_aa: CASTWGSNTGELFF; cdr3_nt: TGTGCCAGCACCTGGGGGTCGAACACCGGGGAGCTGTTTTTT
clone_size: few; v_call: TRBV7-9; j_call: TRBJ2-2; d_call: .; cdr3_aa: CASSLDQPKSLFF; cdr3_nt: TGTGCCAGCAGCTTAGATCAGCCAAAAAGTCTGTTTTTT
clone_size: few; v_call: TRBV29-1; j_call: TRBJ2-7; d_call: TRBD1; cdr3_aa: CSVIPGQNPYEQYF; cdr3_nt: TGCAGCGTTATACCGGGACAGAACCCCTACGAGCAGTACTTC
clone_size: many; v_call: TRBV7-9; j_call: TRBJ2-2; d_call: TRBD2; cdr3_aa: CASSPGLAGSGELFF; cdr3_nt: TGTGCCAGCAGCCCGGGACTAGCGGGATCCGGGGAGCTGTTTTTT
clone_size: few; v_call: TRBV28; j_call: TRBJ2-3; d_call: TRBD2; cdr3_aa: CASSLGAGDPRTDTQYF; cdr3_nt: TGTGCCAGCAGTTTAGGTGCGGGGGACCCCCGCACAGATACGCAGTATTTT
clone_size: .; v_call: TRBV10-3; j_call: TRBJ2-2; d_call: TRBD1; cdr3_aa: CATGTANTGELFF; cdr3_nt: TGTGCCACCGGGACAGCGAACACCGGGGAGCTGTTTTTT